A selection of T cell receptor beta chains follows, all from one sample in a study of OX40 agonist ivuxolimab in advanced cancers. TCRdb's table, derived via immunoSEQ multiplex PCR, lists solely in-frame clones and lacks some. Seen here are 55,000 to 65,000 clones, about 86% observed once, and the top ten hold about 1.9%. The sample was CD4+ or CD8+ T cells sorted from blood, taken in a trial of the OX40 agonist ivuxolimab. These receptors came from an adult with an advanced solid tumor such as melanoma, head and neck, liver or kidney cancer. Both conserved end residues are part of each CDR3. The D gene is left open where the match is weak. Clone sizes are given selectively: once, few, many, or a class where the clone is expanded.

TGTGCCAGTAGTATCATCGGAGACAGGGTTAATGGCTACACCTTC | CASSIIGDRVNGYTF | TRBJ1-2 | TRBD1 | - | TRBV19
TGTGCCAGCAGCTTGAGGGCCAGCGAAAAACTGTTTTTT | CASSLRASEKLFF | TRBJ1-4 | - | - | TRBV5-6
TGTGCCATCAGTGAGGTTGGGGGCCCAACAGGGCGCTACGAGCAGTACTTC | CAISEVGGPTGRYEQYF | TRBJ2-7 | - | - | TRBV10-3
TGTGCCAGCAAACTAGCGAAAAGGAACACCGGGGAGCTGTTTTTT | CASKLAKRNTGELFF | TRBJ2-2 | - | - | TRBV21-1
TGTGCCAGCAGTTACAGGGAGTTGGGCAATCAGCCCCAGCATTTT | CASSYRELGNQPQHF | TRBJ1-5 | - | - | TRBV5-6
TGCGCCAGCAGGGAAACGGGACAGGGGGCATCGGAGACCCAGTACTTC | CASRETGQGASETQYF | TRBJ2-5 | TRBD1 | - | TRBV5-1
TGTGCCACCAGCAGATCCCAACTCCGAGGGGGTTCACCCCTCCACTTT | CATSRSQLRGGSPLHF | TRBJ1-6 | - | - | TRBV15
TGTGCCAGCTACGTGAGACAGACCACGATGGTTACGCAGTATTTT | CASYVRQTTMVTQYF | TRBJ2-3 | - | - | TRBV5-6
TGTGCCAGCAGTTTGGGGTCAGTTAATTCACCCCTCCACTTT | CASSLGSVNSPLHF | TRBJ1-6 | - | few | TRBV28
TGCAGTGCTAAATCCGAAGAGACCCAGTACTTC | CSAKSEETQYF | TRBJ2-5 | - | - | TRBV20-1
TGCGCCAGCAGGCCCGGGACAGGGGCCGCGGAAGCTTTCTTT | CASRPGTGAAEAFF | TRBJ1-1 | TRBD1 | - | TRBV5-1
TGTGCCAGTAGTATAGGGTTCACTAGCGCGAGCACAGATACGCAGTATTTT | CASSIGFTSASTDTQYF | TRBJ2-3 | TRBD2 | - | TRBV19
TGTGCCTCCGCCCCGACAGCCAACGAGCAGTACTTC | CASAPTANEQYF | TRBJ2-7 | - | - | TRBV10-3
TGTGCCAGCAGCATCGGGACTCATCACAATGAGCAGTTCTTC | CASSIGTHHNEQFF | TRBJ2-1 | - | - | TRBV2
TGTGCCAGCAGCCGCACGGGGAACACCGGGGAGCTGTTTTTT | CASSRTGNTGELFF | TRBJ2-2 | - | - | TRBV5-6
TGTGCCAGCAGAACAGGGGGGGATCAGCCCCAGCATTTT | CASRTGGDQPQHF | TRBJ1-5 | TRBD1 | - | TRBV2
TGTGCCAGCAGCTTGGGGGTGGGGAGGACTTCCCTCTCCTATGGCTACACCTTC | CASSLGVGRTSLSYGYTF | TRBJ1-2 | - | once | TRBV5-4
TGTGCCAGCAGCCCCGCAAGAAGAGCAGATACGCAGTATTTT | CASSPARRADTQYF | TRBJ2-3 | - | - | TRBV5-5
TGTGCCAGCAGCTTACTTACGGGCACTGAAGCTTTCTTT | CASSLLTGTEAFF | TRBJ1-1 | - | - | TRBV7-9
TGTGCCAGCAGGGGGGGAACTAGCGGGGCGACCTACGAGCAGTACTTC | CASRGGTSGATYEQYF | TRBJ2-7 | TRBD2 | - | TRBV2
TGTGCCTGGTCTGGGGACCTCTTCTATAATTCACCCCTCCACTTT | CAWSGDLFYNSPLHF | TRBJ1-6 | - | - | TRBV30
TGTGCCAGCAGCCCAAGACAGGGTCTTGTAGAGACCCAGTACTTC | CASSPRQGLVETQYF | TRBJ2-5 | TRBD1 | - | TRBV7-9
TGTGCCTGGAGTGTTGGGGGGGCCGGTGGACGCGAGCAGTACTTC | CAWSVGGAGGREQYF | TRBJ2-7 | - | - | TRBV30
TGTGCCAGCAGCTATAATCAGCCCCAGCATTTT | CASSYNQPQHF | TRBJ1-5 | - | - | TRBV11-2
TGTGCCAGCAGCCGTAGAAGGGTTGGCACCGGGGAGCTGTTTTTT | CASSRRRVGTGELFF | TRBJ2-2 | - | - | TRBV7-9
TGTGCCAGCAGCATTACCGGGACACCGAACACTGAAGCTTTCTTT | CASSITGTPNTEAFF | TRBJ1-1 | - | - | TRBV28
TGTGCCAGTAGTACGACAGGGGTCGTCTATGGCTACACCTTC | CASSTTGVVYGYTF | TRBJ1-2 | TRBD1 | - | TRBV19
TGTGCCAGCAGCAATGGACTATACGAGACCCAGTACTTC | CASSNGLYETQYF | TRBJ2-5 | - | - | TRBV6-5
TGCGCCAGCAGCCTAGGGACGGCGGGCACCGGGGAGCTGTTTTTT | CASSLGTAGTGELFF | TRBJ2-2 | - | - | TRBV4-1
TGTGCCAGCAGCCAAGTGAACGGACAGGGGGCGCGGTACGAGCAGTACTTC | CASSQVNGQGARYEQYF | TRBJ2-7 | TRBD1 | - | TRBV4-2
TGTGCCAGCAGCTGGGGGGACGAAGTGGCTTTCTTT | CASSWGDEVAFF | TRBJ1-1 | - | - | TRBV5-5
TGTGCCAGCAGTTATACAGGGCAGAGAAGCACCGGGGAGCTGTTTTTT | CASSYTGQRSTGELFF | TRBJ2-2 | - | - | TRBV28
TGTGCCAGCAGTCCGACTAGCGGGGCGACCACCGGGGAGCTGTTTTTT | CASSPTSGATTGELFF | TRBJ2-2 | TRBD2 | - | TRBV27
TGTGCCAGCAGCGAGGGGGGAAGGCTTTCACCCCTCCACTTT | CASSEGGRLSPLHF | TRBJ1-6 | - | - | TRBV9
TGTGCCAGCAGCTTAAACTTATCGGGCTATGGCTACACCTTC | CASSLNLSGYGYTF | TRBJ1-2 | - | - | TRBV7-8
TGTGCCACCAGCAGAGGACAGACGGATGAAAAACTGTTTTTT | CATSRGQTDEKLFF | TRBJ1-4 | - | - | TRBV15
TGTGCCAGCAGGCGGGGGTTGGTAGAGACCCAGTACTTC | CASRRGLVETQYF | TRBJ2-5 | TRBD2 | - | TRBV6-5